These 12 T cell receptor beta chains share one sample of origin, sequenced in a study of shared clonotypes between healthy human individuals. Measured with immunoSEQ multiplex PCR; TCRdb has only the in-frame clones, and not every one. The table records some 2,400,000 clones, nearly 97% of them present only once. Sequenced: naive CD4+ T cells sorted from blood. Stated subset: CD45RA+ positively selected. All receptors derive from a man aged 18 to 30 in good health.

About this clone: The same CDR3 can be traced to other DNA sequences in this sample. This chain joins TRBV19 and TRBJ2-3, with TRBD1 matching 9 bases. CDR1 LNHDA and CDR2 SQIVND come from the germline V gene (reference sequence). The junction had 5 bases not matched to a gene; V was cut back by 3 bases and J by 1 base. The length of the CDR3 is 16 residues. Written as DNA, the CDR3 is TGTGCCAGTAGTATGGGACAGGGAATTGGCACAGATACGCAGTATTTT. Translated: CASSMGQGIGTDTQYF.

The gene calls are TRBV6-5 and TRBJ1-2; D gene uncertain. Trimming stripped 6 bases from V and 4 bases from J, with 9 bases between. This CDR3 has 12 amino acids. The germline V gene has CDR1 MNHEY and CDR2 SVGAGI. CDR3 DNA: TGTGCCAGCAGCCACAGTATCTATGGCTACACCTTC. Its protein is CASSHSIYGYTF.

This chain links TRBV30 with TRBJ1-2; the D is unclear. The V and J ends lost 0 bases and 8 bases respectively, with 10 bases between them. Germline values: CDR1 GTSNPN, CDR2 SVGIG (reference sequence). The CDR3 has 12 residues. CDR3 DNA sequence: TGTGCCTGGAGTGTAGGAACCCAGGGCTACACCTTC. It specifies CAWSVGTQGYTF.

This rearrangement joins TRBV7-2 to TRBJ2-7, with a possible D match to TRBD1 (5 bases). The germline V gene encodes CDR1 SGHTA and CDR2 FQGNSA. The V end lost 1 base, the J end lost 5 bases, and 15 bases lay between the germline ends. The CDR3 is 15 residues long. Here the CDR3 DNA reads TGTGCCAGCAGCTTAGTCCTCCAGACAGTTAACGAGCAGTACTTC. Amino acids: CASSLVLQTVNEQYF.

The genes are TRBV4-1 and TRBJ1-1; possibly TRBD1 for D (5 bases). The CDR3 covers 16 residues. Per the germline V gene, CDR1 is MGHRA and CDR2 is YSYEKL. The V end lost 2 bases, the J end lost 4 bases, and 17 bases lay between the germline ends. CDR3 in amino acids: CASSQSRGGMGTEAFF. The DNA for the CDR3 is TGCGCCAGCAGCCAATCACGGGGGGGGATGGGCACTGAAGCTTTCTTT.

The chain combines TRBV11-2 with TRBJ1-1; D is perhaps TRBD1 (6 bases). CDR3 length: 15 residues. Trimming shortened V by 2 bases and J by 4 bases, and 14 bases separated the two germline ends. CDR1 is SGHAT, CDR2 FQNNGV, per germline. The CDR3 DNA is TGTGCCAGCAGCTTAATCGGGACAAAGGGCACTGAAGCTTTCTTT. Translating gives CASSLIGTKGTEAFF.

For this clone: Other DNA sequences from this sample encode an identical CDR3 as well. The chain carries TRBV19 and TRBJ2-5, with 9 bases lining up with TRBD2. This CDR3 spans 16 amino acids. V was pared by 3 bases and J by 1 base, with 6 bases of the junction left unmatched. Germline V gives CDR1 LNHDA, CDR2 SQIVND (reference sequence). CDR3 sequence reads: CASSIGLAGVQETQYF. The CDR3 DNA sequence: TGTGCCAGTAGTATCGGGTTAGCGGGGGTCCAAGAGACCCAGTACTTC. Full variable domain (outside the CDR3, taken from reference TRBV19 and TRBJ2-5): DGGITQSPKYLFRKEGQNVTLSCEQNLNHDAMYWYRQDPGQGLRLIYYSQIVNDFQKGDIAEGYSVSREKKESFPLTVTSAQKNPTAFYLCASSIGLAGVQETQYFGPGTRLLVL.

In its sample, this clone was seen once. The J gene is TRBJ2-1, the V gene TRBV30, with D uncertain. CDR3 length: 11 amino acids. Germline V CDR1 and CDR2: GTSNPN, SVGIG (reference sequence). Trimming took off 1 base at V and 8 bases at J, with 6 bases between the two ends. The CDR3 coding sequence is TGTGCCTGGAGTGGTCAGGATGAGCAGTTCTTC. Amino acids: CAWSGQDEQFF.

The chain couples TRBV30 to TRBJ1-2; 9 bases are shared with TRBD1. CDR1 is GTSNPN, CDR2 SVGIG, per germline (reference sequence). Trimming took 3 bases from V and 3 from J; bases not matched to a gene: 8. The CDR3 covers 15 residues. CDR3 bases: TGTGCCTGGAGGGGACAGGGACAGGGAGACTATGGCTACACCTTC. Its protein is CAWRGQGQGDYGYTF.

The chain combines TRBV9 with TRBJ1-1; D unresolved. Trimming stripped 2 bases from V and 2 bases from J, with 10 bases between. The CDR3 runs to 14 residues. Germline loops: CDR1 SGDLS, CDR2 YYNGEE. In DNA form, the CDR3 reads TGTGCCAGCAGCGTGTCTCAGACCAACACTGAAGCTTTCTTT. It translates to CASSVSQTNTEAFF.

The rearrangement uses TRBV18 and TRBJ1-4; D is unresolved. The CDR3 spans 15 residues. In germline, CDR1 is KGHSH, CDR2 LQKENI. V was trimmed by 2 bases and J by 4 bases, leaving 11 bases between them. CDR3 loop: CASSPGSKLNEKLFF. The CDR3 coding sequence is TGTGCCAGCTCACCAGGTTCAAAGCTTAATGAAAAACTGTTTTTT.

The CDR3 nucleotides are TGTGCCAGCTCACCAGCCACAGGGGAGGAGGGCTACACCTTC. Its protein product is CASSPATGEEGYTF. This chain connects TRBV18 to TRBJ1-2, with 7 positions matching TRBD1. Germline lookup yields CDR1 KGHSH and CDR2 LQKENI. The V segment lost 2 bases and the J segment 8 bases; nucleotides outside the gene matches: 8. This CDR3 has 14 amino acids. Full variable domain (rest looked up from reference TRBV18 and TRBJ1-2): NAGVMQNPRHLVRRRGQEARLRCSPMKGHSHVYWYRQLPEEGLKFMVYLQKENIIDESGMPKERFSAEFPKEGPSILRIQQVVRGDSAAYFCASSPATGEEGYTFGSGTRLTVV.